Below are 22 T cell receptor beta chains sequenced from a single sample in a study of shared clonotypes between healthy human individuals. Assay used: immunoSEQ multiplex PCR; TCRdb lists only in-frame clones, some missing. The table lists some 1.5 million clones, 95% to 99% of them singletons. The source material was naive CD4+ T cells sorted from blood. The subset was: CD45RA+ positively selected. The origin of the receptors is a man aged 30 to 39 in good health.

The chain recombines TRBV4-1 with TRBJ1-4; D gene ambiguous. Germline CDR1 reads MGHRA; CDR2 reads YSYEKL. The CDR3 length is 14 residues. Trimming took off 1 base at V and 7 bases at J, with 10 bases between the two ends. The CDR3 nucleotides read TGCGCCAGCAGCCAAGCAGGTTGGGGTGAAAAACTGTTTTTT. Protein sequence: CASSQAGWGEKLFF.

This chain uses TRBV14 with TRBJ1-5, with 10 bases fitting TRBD1. The V gene's germline CDR1 is SGHDN and CDR2 FVKESK. CDR3 length: 19 residues. Trimming removed 0 bases from V and 1 base from J; junction bases left unmatched: 9. CDR3 protein: CASSQDPDRGFSSNQPQHF. CDR3 DNA sequence: TGTGCCAGCAGCCAAGATCCGGACAGGGGGTTTTCGAGCAATCAGCCCCAGCATTTT. Variable domain in full (rest from reference TRBV14 and TRBJ1-5): EAGVTQFPSHSVIEKGQTVTLRCDPISGHDNLYWYRRVMGKEIKFLLHFVKESKQDESGMPNNRFLAERTGGTYSTLKVQPAELEDSGVYFCASSQDPDRGFSSNQPQHFGDGTRLSIL.

Remarks on this clone: This CDR3 is also generated by other DNA sequences in the sample. This chain connects TRBV2 to TRBJ2-7; D gene uncertain. The CDR3 runs 11 residues. The V gene's germline CDR1 is SNHLY and CDR2 FYNNEI. V lost 6 bases and J lost 2, with 5 bases in between. The CDR3 loop is CASRITYEQYF. In nucleotides, the CDR3 is TGTGCCAGCAGGATAACCTACGAGCAGTACTTC.

This sequence joins TRBV5-4 and TRBJ2-7; 12 bases are a match to TRBD2. The CDR3 covers 16 residues. The V segment lost 4 bases and the J segment 2 bases; nucleotides outside the gene matches: 7. Germline V gives CDR1 SGHNT, CDR2 YYREEE (reference sequence). CDR3 bases: TGTGCCAGCAGCGGTACTAGCGGGGGGACCGCCTACGAGCAGTACTTC. Translating it yields CASSGTSGGTAYEQYF.

V and J are TRBV19 and TRBJ2-3, with 11 nucleotides matching TRBD2. This CDR3 is 16 amino acids long. CDR1 LNHDA and CDR2 SQIVND come from the germline V gene (reference sequence). V was pared by 4 bases and J by 1 base, with 4 bases of the junction left unmatched. The CDR3 loop is CASSTTSGSRTDTQYF. For the CDR3, the DNA is TGTGCCAGTAGTACTACTAGCGGGAGTCGCACAGATACGCAGTATTTT.

The rearrangement uses TRBV11-2 and TRBJ1-1, with D unclear. The length of the CDR3 is 14 residues. With 2 bases removed from V and 5 bases from J, the gap between germline ends came to 12 bases. The germline V gene encodes CDR1 SGHAT and CDR2 FQNNGV. CDR3 sequence: CASSLFAGKTEAFF. The CDR3 nucleotides are TGTGCCAGCAGCTTATTTGCGGGTAAGACTGAAGCTTTCTTT.

The chain recombines TRBV28 with TRBJ1-2; TRBD1 aligns across 10 bases. This CDR3 is 15 amino acids long. Trimming removed 5 bases from V and 4 bases from J; junction bases left unmatched: 7. CDR1 and CDR2 from the germline V gene are MDHEN and SYDVKM. The CDR3 DNA reads TGTGCCAGCAGTCTCCCGGGACAGGGGCTCTATGGCTACACCTTC. Translated, it gives CASSLPGQGLYGYTF.

The rearrangement uses TRBV10-3 and TRBJ2-7, with 10 bases that match TRBD2. After removal of 3 bases from V and 2 bases from J, the junction contained 7 bases not matched to a gene. Per the germline V gene, CDR1 is ENHRY and CDR2 is SYGVKD. The CDR3 covers 16 residues. In nucleotides, the CDR3 is TGTGCCATCAGTGACCAAGGGACTAGCGATGCCTACGAGCAGTACTTC. Encoded protein: CAISDQGTSDAYEQYF.

The rearrangement uses TRBV12-5 and TRBJ2-5; 9 nucleotides align to TRBD1. The V and J ends lost 6 bases and 4 bases, in that order; junction bases with no gene match: 3. The germline V gene has CDR1 LGHNT and CDR2 FRNRAP. The CDR3 loop spans 13 amino acids. The CDR3 region has the DNA TGTGCTAGTGGCTGGACAGGGGTAGAGACCCAGTACTTC. Its protein is CASGWTGVETQYF.

V gene TRBV7-8 combines with J gene TRBJ2-7; no firm D call. The CDR3 consists of 12 residues. V was trimmed by 1 base and J by 7 bases, leaving 8 bases between them. Germline lookup yields CDR1 SGHVS and CDR2 FQNEAQ. The CDR3 spells CASSLGRWEQYF. The CDR3 nucleotides read TGTGCCAGCAGCTTAGGTCGCTGGGAGCAGTACTTC.

V gene TRBV5-5 combines with J gene TRBJ2-2, with D maybe TRBD1 (6 bases). The CDR3 spans 16 residues. The V gene's germline CDR1 is SGHKS and CDR2 YYEKEE (reference sequence). Trimming cost V 3 bases and J 4 bases, with 16 bases left between them. CDR3 bases: TGTGCCAGCAGCTCGCCGGTGGGACAAAGCACCGGGGAGCTGTTTTTT. Translating gives CASSSPVGQSTGELFF. Together with reference TRBV5-5 and TRBJ2-2, the CDR3 gives the full variable domain: DAGVTQSPTHLIKTRGQQVTLRCSPISGHKSVSWYQQVLGQGPQFIFQYYEKEERGRGNFPDRFSARQFPNYSSELNVNALLLGDSALYLCASSSPVGQSTGELFFGEGSRLTVL.

The V gene is TRBV28, the J gene TRBJ2-7, with 8 nucleotides matching TRBD2. This CDR3 region has 14 residues. Trimming took 10 bases from V and 6 from J; bases not matched to a gene: 14. The germline V gene has CDR1 MDHEN and CDR2 SYDVKM. The CDR3 DNA is TGTGCCACACAAGGTAGGACTAGCAGCTTCGAGCAGTACTTC. Its protein is CATQGRTSSFEQYF.

The chain links TRBV18 to TRBJ1-2, with 9 bases matching TRBD1. The germline gives CDR1 KGHSH, CDR2 LQKENI. Germline trimming cut 3 bases from V and 4 bases from J; bases unmatched to any gene: 9. The CDR3 length is 16 residues. The CDR3 protein is CASSPRWDRVSYGYTF. The CDR3 DNA reads as TGTGCCAGCTCACCGAGGTGGGACAGGGTGAGCTATGGCTACACCTTC.

The V gene is TRBV11-1, the J gene TRBJ1-1, with unresolved D. The V and J ends lost 6 bases and 3 bases respectively, with 8 bases between them. Germline CDR1 reads SGHAT; CDR2 reads FQDESV (reference sequence). The CDR3 runs 12 residues. The CDR3 protein is CASSRTYTEAFF. The CDR3 region has the DNA TGTGCCAGCAGTCGGACCTACACTGAAGCTTTCTTT.

CDR3 protein: CASSPTIGETQYF. The DNA of the CDR3 is TGTGCCAGCTCACCCACGATCGGCGAGACCCAGTACTTC. This chain joins TRBV18 and TRBJ2-5, with D hard to call. Germline loops: CDR1 KGHSH, CDR2 LQKENI. V was trimmed by 3 bases and J by 5 bases, leaving 10 bases between them. This CDR3 comprises 13 residues.

The CDR3, as DNA: TGTGCCTCTCACAAATTCAACACCGGGGAGCTGTTTTTT. It encodes CASHKFNTGELFF. The chain recombines TRBV30 with TRBJ2-2, with D unresolved. CDR1 and CDR2 (germline): GTSNPN, SVGIG (reference sequence). The CDR3 is 13 amino acids. Trimming took off 7 bases at V and 2 bases at J, with 11 bases between the two ends.

The chain recombines TRBV6-5 with TRBJ2-7, with D maybe TRBD1 (6 bases). The CDR3 consists of 11 residues. The germline CDR1 and CDR2 sequences are MNHEY and SVGAGI. The germline V and J ends were trimmed by 5 bases and 6 bases, with 8 bases remaining between them. The CDR3, as DNA: TGTGCCAGCAGTCTAGGGGGCGAGCAGTACTTC. It encodes CASSLGGEQYF.

The chain recombines TRBV6-6 with TRBJ2-7; TRBD2 agrees at 11 bases. The CDR3 has 16 amino acids. J gave up 1 base and V 6 bases, and 8 bases lay outside the gene matches. The germline gives CDR1 MNHNY, CDR2 SVGAGI (reference sequence). The CDR3 sequence is CASSPTSGSSSYEQYF. CDR3 bases: TGTGCCAGCAGCCCAACTAGCGGGAGTTCATCCTACGAGCAGTACTTC.

The CDR3 is CASSLVDRRETQYF. CDR3 DNA: TGCGCCAGCAGTTTGGTGGACCGCCGGGAGACCCAGTACTTC. This chain connects TRBV10-2 to TRBJ2-5; no reliable D call. The CDR3 has 14 residues. CDR1 and CDR2 (germline): WSHSY, SAAADI. The V and J ends lost 5 bases and 5 bases respectively, with 15 bases between them.

V and J are TRBV6-1 and TRBJ1-3, with unresolved D. The CDR3 contains 15 residues. Germline V lookup: CDR1 MNHNS, CDR2 SASEGT. V was trimmed by 2 bases and J by 7 bases, leaving 15 bases between them. The CDR3 DNA is TGTGCCAGCAGTGAAACAGCGGACTCTCGGAACACCATATATTTT. Translation: CASSETADSRNTIYF.

This chain links TRBV18 with TRBJ2-1; either TRBD1 or TRBD2 may fit D (6 bases each). Germline V gives CDR1 KGHSH, CDR2 LQKENI. Trimming took off 1 base at V and 8 bases at J, with 12 bases between the two ends. The CDR3 has 14 amino acids. The CDR3 sequence is CASSPLGGRDEQFF. The CDR3 nucleotides read TGTGCCAGCTCACCACTGGGGGGCCGCGATGAGCAGTTCTTC.

The CDR3 sequence: CASRGSGSSYNEQFF. In DNA form, the CDR3 reads TGTGCCAGCAGGGGTAGCGGGAGCTCCTACAATGAGCAGTTCTTC. The genes are TRBV7-8 and TRBJ2-1; 9 nucleotides align to TRBD2. J gave up 0 bases and V 6 bases, and 3 bases lay outside the gene matches. The CDR3 extends over 15 amino acids. The germline gives CDR1 SGHVS, CDR2 FQNEAQ.